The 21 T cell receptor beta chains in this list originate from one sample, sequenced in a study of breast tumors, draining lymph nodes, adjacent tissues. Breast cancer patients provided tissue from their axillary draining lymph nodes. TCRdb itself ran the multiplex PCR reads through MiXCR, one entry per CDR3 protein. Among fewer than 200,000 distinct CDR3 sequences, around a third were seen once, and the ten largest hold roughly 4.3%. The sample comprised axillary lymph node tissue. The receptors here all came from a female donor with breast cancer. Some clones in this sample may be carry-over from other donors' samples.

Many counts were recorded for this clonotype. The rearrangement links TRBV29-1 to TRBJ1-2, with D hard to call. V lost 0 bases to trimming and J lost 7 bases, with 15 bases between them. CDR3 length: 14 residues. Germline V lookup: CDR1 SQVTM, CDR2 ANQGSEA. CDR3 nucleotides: TGCAGCGTTGAAGAAGGGATCTCGGCCTCTGGCTACACCTTC. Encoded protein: CSVEEGISASGYTF. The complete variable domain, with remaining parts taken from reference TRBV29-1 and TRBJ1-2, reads SAVISQKPSRDICQRGTSLTIQCQVDSQVTMMFWYRQQPGQSLTLIATANQGSEATYESGFVIDKFPISRPNLTFSTLTVSNMSPEDSSIYLCSVEEGISASGYTFGSGTRLTVV.

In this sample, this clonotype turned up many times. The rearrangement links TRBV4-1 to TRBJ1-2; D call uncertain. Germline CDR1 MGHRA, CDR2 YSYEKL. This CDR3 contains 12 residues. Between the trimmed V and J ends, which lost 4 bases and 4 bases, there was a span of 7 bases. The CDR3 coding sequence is TGCGCCAGCAGCCGCGACTTCTATGGCTACACCTTC. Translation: CASSRDFYGYTF.

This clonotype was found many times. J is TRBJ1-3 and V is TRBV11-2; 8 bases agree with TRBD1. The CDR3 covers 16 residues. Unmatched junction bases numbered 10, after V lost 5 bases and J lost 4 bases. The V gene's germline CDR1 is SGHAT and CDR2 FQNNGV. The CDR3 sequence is CASSINQGAQGNTIYF. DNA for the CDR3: TGTGCCAGCAGCATCAACCAGGGGGCGCAGGGAAACACCATATATTTT.

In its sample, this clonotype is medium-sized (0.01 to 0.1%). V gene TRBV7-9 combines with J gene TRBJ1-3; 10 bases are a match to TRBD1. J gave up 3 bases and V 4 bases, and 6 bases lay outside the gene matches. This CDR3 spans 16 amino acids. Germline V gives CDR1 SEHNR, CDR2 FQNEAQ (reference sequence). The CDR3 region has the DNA TGTGCCAGCAGCTCTACCGACAGGGGGCTTGGAAACACCATATATTTT. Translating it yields CASSSTDRGLGNTIYF.

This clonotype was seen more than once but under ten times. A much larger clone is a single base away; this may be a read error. The CDR3 region has the DNA TGCAGTGCCTTCCAGGGTGTCGAGCAGTCCTTC. Amino acids: CSAFQGVEQSF. The genes are TRBV20-1 and TRBJ2-7; D perhaps matches TRBD1 (5 bases). The V gene's germline CDR1 is DFQATT and CDR2 SNEGSKA (reference sequence). This CDR3 comprises 11 residues.

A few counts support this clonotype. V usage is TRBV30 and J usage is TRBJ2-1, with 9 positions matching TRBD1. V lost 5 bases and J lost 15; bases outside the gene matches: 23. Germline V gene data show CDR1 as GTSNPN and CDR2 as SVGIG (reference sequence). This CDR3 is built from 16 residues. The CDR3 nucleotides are TGTGCCTGGGTATCCCCCATCCACAACAGGGGGCGGTTTGCGTTCTTC. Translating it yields CAWVSPIHNRGRFAFF. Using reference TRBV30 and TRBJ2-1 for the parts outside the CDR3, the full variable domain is SQTIHQWPATLVQPVGSPLSLECTVEGTSNPNLYWYRQAAGRGLQLLFYSVGIGQISSEVPQNLSASRPQDRQFILSSKKLLLSDSGFYLCAWVSPIHNRGRFAFFGPGTRLTVL.

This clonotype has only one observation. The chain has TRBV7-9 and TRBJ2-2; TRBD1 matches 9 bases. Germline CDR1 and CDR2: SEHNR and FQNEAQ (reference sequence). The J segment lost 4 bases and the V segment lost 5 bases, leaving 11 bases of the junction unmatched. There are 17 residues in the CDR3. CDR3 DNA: TGTGCCAGCAGCGGACCGGGACAGGGCTCGAGCACCGGGGAGCTGTTTTTT. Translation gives CASSGPGQGSSTGELFF.

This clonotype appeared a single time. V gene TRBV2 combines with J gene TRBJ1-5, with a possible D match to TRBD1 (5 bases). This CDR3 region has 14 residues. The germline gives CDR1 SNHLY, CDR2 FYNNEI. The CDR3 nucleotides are TGTGCTAGAGCCGTTGACAGAGAAAATCAGCCCCAGCATTTT. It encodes CARAVDRENQPQHF.

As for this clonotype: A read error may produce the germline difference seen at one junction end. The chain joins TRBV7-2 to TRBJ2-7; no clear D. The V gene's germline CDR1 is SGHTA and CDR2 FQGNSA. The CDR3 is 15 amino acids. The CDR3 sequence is CASRRCSESSSEQYF. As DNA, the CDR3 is TGTGCCAGCAGGAGATGCAGCGAGAGCTCCTCCGAGCAGTACTTC.

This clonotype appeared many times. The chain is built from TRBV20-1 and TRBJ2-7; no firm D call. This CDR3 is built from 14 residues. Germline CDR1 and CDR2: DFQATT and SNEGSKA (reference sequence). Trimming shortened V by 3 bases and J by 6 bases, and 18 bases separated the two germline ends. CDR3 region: CSARLPGDLGEQYF. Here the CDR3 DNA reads TGCAGTGCTAGGCTACCGGGCGACCTCGGCGAGCAGTACTTC.

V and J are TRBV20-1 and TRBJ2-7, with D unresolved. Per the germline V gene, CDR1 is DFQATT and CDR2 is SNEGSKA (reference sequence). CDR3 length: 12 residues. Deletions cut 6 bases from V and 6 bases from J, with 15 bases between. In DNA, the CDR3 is TGCAGTGCCAGCAGCTACACCCTCGAGCAGTACTTC. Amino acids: CSASSYTLEQYF.

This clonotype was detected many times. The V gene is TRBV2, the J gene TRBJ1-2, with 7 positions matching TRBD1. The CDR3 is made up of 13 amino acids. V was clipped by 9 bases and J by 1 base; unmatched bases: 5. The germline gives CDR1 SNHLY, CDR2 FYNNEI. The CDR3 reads CARTRDSNYGYTF. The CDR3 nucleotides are TGTGCCAGGACACGGGACAGTAACTATGGCTACACCTTC.

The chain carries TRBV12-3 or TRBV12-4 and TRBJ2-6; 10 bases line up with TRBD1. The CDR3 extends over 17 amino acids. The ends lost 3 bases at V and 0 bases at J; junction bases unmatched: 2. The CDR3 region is CASSLGDRGSGANVLTF. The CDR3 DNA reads TGTGCCAGCAGTTTGGGGGACAGGGGCTCTGGGGCCAACGTCCTGACTTTC.

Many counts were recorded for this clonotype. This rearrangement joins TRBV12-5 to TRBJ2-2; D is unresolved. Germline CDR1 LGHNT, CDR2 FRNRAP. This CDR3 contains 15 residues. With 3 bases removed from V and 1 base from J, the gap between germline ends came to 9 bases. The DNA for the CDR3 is TGTGCTAGTGGTTTACGGGTTGGGAACACCGGGGAGCTGTTTTTT. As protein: CASGLRVGNTGELFF. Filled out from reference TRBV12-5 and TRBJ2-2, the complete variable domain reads DARVTQTPRHKVTEMGQEVTMRCQPILGHNTVFWYRQTMMQGLELLAYFRNRAPLDDSGMPKDRFSAEMPDATLATLKIQPSEPRDSAVYFCASGLRVGNTGELFFGEGSRLTVL.

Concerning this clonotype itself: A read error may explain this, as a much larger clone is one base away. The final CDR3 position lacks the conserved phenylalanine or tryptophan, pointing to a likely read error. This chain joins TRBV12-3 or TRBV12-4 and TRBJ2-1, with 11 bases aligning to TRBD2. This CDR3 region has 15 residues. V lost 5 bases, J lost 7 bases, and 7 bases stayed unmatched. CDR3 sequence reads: CASSTTSGVQNEQFS. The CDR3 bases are TGTGCCAGCAGTACGACTAGCGGGGTACAGAATGAGCAGTTCTCC.

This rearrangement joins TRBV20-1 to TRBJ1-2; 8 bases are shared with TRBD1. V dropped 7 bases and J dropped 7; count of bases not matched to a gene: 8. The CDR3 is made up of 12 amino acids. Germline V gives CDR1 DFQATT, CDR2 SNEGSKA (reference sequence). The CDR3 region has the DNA TGCAGTGGCATGCAGGGGGCGGGTGGCTACACCTTC. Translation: CSGMQGAGGYTF.

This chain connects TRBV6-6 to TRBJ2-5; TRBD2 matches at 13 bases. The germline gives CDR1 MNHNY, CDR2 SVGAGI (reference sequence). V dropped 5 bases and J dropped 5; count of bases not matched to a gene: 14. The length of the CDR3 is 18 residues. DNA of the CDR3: TGTGCCAGCAGTCCTGGGACTAGCGGGAATGTAAGGTTGGAGACCCAGTACTTC. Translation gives CASSPGTSGNVRLETQYF.

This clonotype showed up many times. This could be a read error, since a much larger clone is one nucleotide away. The DNA of the CDR3 is TGCGGCGTTGAATTAGCTAGGAAGCAAGAGACCCAGTACTTC. Translation: CGVELARKQETQYF. The gene calls are TRBV29-1 and TRBJ2-5, with no clear D. The CDR3 consists of 14 residues. CDR1 and CDR2 from the germline V gene are SQVTM and ANQGSEA.

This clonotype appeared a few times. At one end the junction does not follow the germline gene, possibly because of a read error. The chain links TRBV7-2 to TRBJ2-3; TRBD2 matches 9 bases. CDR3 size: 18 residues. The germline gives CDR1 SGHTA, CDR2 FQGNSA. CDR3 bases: TGTGCCGGCAGCTTAGCGGGGGTCAACACACGCCTCACAGATTCGCAGTATTTT. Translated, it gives CAGSLAGVNTRLTDSQYF.

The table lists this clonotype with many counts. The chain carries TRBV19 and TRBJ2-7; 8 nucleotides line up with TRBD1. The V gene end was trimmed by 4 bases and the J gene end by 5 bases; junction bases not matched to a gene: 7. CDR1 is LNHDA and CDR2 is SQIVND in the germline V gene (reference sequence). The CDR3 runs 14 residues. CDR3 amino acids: CASSTIQGVHEQYF. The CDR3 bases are TGTGCCAGTAGTACAATACAGGGGGTCCACGAGCAGTACTTC.

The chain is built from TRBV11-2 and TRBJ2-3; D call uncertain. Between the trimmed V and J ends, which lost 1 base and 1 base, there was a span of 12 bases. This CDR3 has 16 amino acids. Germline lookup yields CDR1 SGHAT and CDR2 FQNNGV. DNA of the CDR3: TGTGCCAGCAGCTTAGCTGTCGGCCCTCGCACAGATACGCAGTATTTT. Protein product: CASSLAVGPRTDTQYF.